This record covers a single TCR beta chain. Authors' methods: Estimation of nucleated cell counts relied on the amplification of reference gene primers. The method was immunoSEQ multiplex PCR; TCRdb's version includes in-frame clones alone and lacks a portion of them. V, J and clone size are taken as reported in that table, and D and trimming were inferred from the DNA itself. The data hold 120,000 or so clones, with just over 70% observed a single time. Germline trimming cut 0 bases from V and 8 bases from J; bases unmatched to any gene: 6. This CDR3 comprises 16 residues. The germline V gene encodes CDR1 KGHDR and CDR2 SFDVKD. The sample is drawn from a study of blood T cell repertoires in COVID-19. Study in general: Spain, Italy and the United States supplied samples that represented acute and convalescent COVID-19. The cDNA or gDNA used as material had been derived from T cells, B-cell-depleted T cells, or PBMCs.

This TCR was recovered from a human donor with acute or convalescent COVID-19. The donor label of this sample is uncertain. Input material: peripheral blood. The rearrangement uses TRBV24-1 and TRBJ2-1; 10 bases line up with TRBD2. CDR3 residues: CATSDLILAGNDEQFF. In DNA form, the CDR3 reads TGTGCCACCAGTGATTTGATACTAGCGGGGAACGATGAGCAGTTCTTC.